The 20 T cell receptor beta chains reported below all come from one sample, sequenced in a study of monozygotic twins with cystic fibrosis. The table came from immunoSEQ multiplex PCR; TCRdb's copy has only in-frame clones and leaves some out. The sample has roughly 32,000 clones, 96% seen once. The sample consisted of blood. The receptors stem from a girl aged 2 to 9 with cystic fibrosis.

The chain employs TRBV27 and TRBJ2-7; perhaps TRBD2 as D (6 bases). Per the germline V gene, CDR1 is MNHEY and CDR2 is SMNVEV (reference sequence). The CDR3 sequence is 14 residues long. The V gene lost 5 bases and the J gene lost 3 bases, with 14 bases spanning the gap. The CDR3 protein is CASSGDGTYYEQYF. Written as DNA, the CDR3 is TGTGCCAGCAGTGGAGACGGGACTTACTACGAGCAGTACTTC.

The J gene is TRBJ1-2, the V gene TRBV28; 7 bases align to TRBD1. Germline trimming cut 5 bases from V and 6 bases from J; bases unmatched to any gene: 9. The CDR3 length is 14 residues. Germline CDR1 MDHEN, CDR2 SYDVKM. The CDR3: CASSPRTGEDGYTF. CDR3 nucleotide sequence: TGTGCCAGCAGTCCCCGGACAGGAGAGGATGGCTACACCTTC.

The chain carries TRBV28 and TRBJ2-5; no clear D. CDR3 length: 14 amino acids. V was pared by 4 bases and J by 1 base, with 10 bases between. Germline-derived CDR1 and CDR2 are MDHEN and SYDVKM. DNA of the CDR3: TGTGCCAGCAGTTCGGAGCTTCGCCAAGAGACCCAGTACTTC. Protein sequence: CASSSELRQETQYF.

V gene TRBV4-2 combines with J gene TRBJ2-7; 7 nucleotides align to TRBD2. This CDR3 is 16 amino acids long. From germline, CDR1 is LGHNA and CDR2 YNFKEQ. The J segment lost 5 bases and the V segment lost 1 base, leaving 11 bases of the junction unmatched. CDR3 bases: TGTGCCAGCAGCCAAGCCCCTGCGGGAGAGGCGAACGAGCAGTACTTC. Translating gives CASSQAPAGEANEQYF.

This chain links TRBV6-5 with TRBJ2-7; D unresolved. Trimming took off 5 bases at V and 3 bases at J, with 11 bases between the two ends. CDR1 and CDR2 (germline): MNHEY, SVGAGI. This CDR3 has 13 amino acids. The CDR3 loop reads CASSKALFYEQYF. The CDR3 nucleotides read TGTGCCAGCAGTAAGGCCCTATTCTACGAGCAGTACTTC.

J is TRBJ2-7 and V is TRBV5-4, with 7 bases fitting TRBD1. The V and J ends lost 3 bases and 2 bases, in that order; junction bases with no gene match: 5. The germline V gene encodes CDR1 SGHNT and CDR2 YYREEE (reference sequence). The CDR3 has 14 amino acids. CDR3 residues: CASSSRDSPYEQYF. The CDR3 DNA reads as TGTGCCAGCAGCTCCCGGGACAGTCCCTACGAGCAGTACTTC.

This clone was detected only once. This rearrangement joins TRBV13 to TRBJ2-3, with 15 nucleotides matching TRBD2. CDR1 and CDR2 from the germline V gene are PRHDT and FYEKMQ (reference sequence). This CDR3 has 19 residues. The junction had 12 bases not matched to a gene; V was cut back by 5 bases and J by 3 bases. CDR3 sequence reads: CASSLRTSGRAGLTDTQYF. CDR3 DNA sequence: TGTGCCAGCAGCCTCCGGACTAGCGGGAGGGCCGGTTTAACAGATACGCAGTATTTT.

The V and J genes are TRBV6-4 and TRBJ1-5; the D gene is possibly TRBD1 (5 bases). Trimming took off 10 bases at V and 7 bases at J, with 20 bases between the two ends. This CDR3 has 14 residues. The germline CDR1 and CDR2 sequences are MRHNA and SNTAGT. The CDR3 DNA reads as TGTGCCATGCTACTGGGGCTTGACCTGCAGCCCCAGCATTTT. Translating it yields CAMLLGLDLQPQHF.

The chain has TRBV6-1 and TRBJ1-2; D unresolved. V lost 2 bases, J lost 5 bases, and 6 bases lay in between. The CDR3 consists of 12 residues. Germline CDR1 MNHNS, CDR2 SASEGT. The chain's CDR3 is CASSEIGYGYTF. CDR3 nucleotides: TGTGCCAGCAGTGAAATCGGGTATGGCTACACCTTC.

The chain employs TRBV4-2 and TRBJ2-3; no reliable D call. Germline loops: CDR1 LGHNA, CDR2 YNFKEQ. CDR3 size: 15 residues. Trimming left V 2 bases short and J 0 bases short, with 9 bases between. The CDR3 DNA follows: TGTGCCAGCAGCCAAATAGCCCTCAGCACAGATACGCAGTATTTT. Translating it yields CASSQIALSTDTQYF.

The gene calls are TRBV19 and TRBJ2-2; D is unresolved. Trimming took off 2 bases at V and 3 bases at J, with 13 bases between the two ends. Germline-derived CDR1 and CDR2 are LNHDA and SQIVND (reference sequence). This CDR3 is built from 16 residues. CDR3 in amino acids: CASSIKGFWHTGELFF. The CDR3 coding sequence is TGTGCCAGTAGTATAAAAGGGTTCTGGCACACCGGGGAGCTGTTTTTT.

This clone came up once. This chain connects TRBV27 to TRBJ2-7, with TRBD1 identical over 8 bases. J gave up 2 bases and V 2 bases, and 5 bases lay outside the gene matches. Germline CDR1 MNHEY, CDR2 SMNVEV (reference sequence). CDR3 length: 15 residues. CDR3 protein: CASSLSRGPTYEQYF. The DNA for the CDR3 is TGTGCCAGCAGTTTAAGCAGGGGGCCTACCTACGAGCAGTACTTC.

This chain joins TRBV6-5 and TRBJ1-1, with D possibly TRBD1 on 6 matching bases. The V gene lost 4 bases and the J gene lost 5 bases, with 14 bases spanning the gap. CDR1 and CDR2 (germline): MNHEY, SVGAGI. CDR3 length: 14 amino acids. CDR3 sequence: CASSLRGVGTEAFF. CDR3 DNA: TGTGCCAGCAGTTTAAGGGGGGTTGGAACTGAAGCTTTCTTT.

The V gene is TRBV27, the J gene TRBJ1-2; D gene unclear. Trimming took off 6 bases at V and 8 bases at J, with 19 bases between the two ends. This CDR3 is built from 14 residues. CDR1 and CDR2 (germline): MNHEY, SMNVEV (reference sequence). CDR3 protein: CASSPRILRGGYTF. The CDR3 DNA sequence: TGTGCCAGCAGCCCCCGTATCCTACGGGGAGGCTACACCTTC.

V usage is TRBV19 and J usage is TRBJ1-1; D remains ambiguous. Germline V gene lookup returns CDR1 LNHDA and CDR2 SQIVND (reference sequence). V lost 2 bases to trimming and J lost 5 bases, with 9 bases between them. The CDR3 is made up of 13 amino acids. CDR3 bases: TGTGCCAGTAGTATAACGGGCGTGACTGAAGCTTTCTTT. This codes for CASSITGVTEAFF.

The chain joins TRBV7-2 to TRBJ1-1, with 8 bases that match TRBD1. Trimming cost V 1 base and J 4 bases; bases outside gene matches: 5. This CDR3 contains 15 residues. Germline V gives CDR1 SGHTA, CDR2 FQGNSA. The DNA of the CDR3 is TGTGCCAGCAGCTTAGTCGGCAGGGGGCCCACTGAAGCTTTCTTT. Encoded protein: CASSLVGRGPTEAFF.

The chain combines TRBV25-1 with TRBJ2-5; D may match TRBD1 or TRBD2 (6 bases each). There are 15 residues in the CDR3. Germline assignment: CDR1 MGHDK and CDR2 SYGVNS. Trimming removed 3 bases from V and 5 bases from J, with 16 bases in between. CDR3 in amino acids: CASSDSLGGRETQYF. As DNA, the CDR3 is TGTGCCAGCAGTGACTCTCTCGGGGGCCGGGAGACCCAGTACTTC.

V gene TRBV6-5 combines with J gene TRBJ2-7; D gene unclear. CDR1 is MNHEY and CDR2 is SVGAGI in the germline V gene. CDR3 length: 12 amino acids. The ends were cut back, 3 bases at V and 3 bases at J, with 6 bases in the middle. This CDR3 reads CASSYRGYEQYF. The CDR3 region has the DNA TGTGCCAGCAGTTATCGTGGCTACGAGCAGTACTTC.

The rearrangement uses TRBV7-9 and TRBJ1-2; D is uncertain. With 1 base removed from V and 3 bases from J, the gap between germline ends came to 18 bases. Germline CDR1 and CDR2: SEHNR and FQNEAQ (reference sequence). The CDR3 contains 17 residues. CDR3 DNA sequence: TGTGCCAGCAGCTTAGGGGTTAAAGGTCAGGCGGACTATGGCTACACCTTC. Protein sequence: CASSLGVKGQADYGYTF.

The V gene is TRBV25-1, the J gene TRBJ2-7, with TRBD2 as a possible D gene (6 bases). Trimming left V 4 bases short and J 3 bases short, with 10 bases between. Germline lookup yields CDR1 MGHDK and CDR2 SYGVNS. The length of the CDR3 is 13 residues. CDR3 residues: CASSVREFYEQYF. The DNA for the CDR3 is TGTGCCAGCAGTGTTCGGGAGTTCTACGAGCAGTACTTC.